This TCR beta chain was sequenced in a study of CD4 T cells in relation to SARS-CoV-2 and coronaviruses. V shed 3 bases, J shed 4 bases, and the junction held 5 bases outside the gene matches. The CDR3 contains 15 residues. Germline assignment: CDR1 PRHDT and CDR2 FYEKMQ (reference sequence). For this clone: Its matching antigen is unknown.

Only in-frame clones appear in the TCRdb table, and some are missing; sequencing was by immunoSEQ multiplex PCR. This sample carries 9,500 to 12,000 clones, about 68% of them seen once, and the ten largest clones take more than 15%. Unexposed donor CD4+ T cells date from about 2011-2018, before the COVID-19 pandemic. The cells were cultured for under twelve days before CD4+ T cells were isolated. The source of this sequence is a human donor in good health. The chain couples TRBV13 to TRBJ2-2; TRBD2 aligns across 7 bases. The sequenced sample was CD4+ T cells from PBMCs, cultured in vitro. The CDR3: CASSFGGGRTGELFF. In DNA, the CDR3 is TGTGCCAGCAGCTTTGGCGGGGGACGCACCGGGGAGCTGTTTTTT.